The clone carrying this TCR beta chain appeared a few times. TCRdb re-analysed the reads in MiXCR, keeping a single row per CDR3 protein. The sample yields 80,000 to 100,000 distinct CDR3 sequences, roughly 30% seen once. These data belong to a study of type 1 regulatory T cells. Overall study: T-allo10 is an in vitro-generated, Tr1-enriched CD4 T cell product specific for alloantigen.

The origin of this receptor is a human donor in good health. Sequencing was performed on CD4+ T cells, either the whole sample or a sorted fraction (not recorded which).

The CDR3, as DNA: TGTGCCAGCAGCTTACAGGGCGCGTCCGGGGAGCTGTTTTTT. Protein: CASSLQGASGELFF. This chain connects TRBV7-3 to TRBJ2-2; tentatively, D is TRBD1 (5 bases). This CDR3 has 14 residues. V lost 2 bases and J 6 bases, leaving 10 bases between the germline ends. Germline assignment: CDR1 SGHTA and CDR2 FQGTGA.